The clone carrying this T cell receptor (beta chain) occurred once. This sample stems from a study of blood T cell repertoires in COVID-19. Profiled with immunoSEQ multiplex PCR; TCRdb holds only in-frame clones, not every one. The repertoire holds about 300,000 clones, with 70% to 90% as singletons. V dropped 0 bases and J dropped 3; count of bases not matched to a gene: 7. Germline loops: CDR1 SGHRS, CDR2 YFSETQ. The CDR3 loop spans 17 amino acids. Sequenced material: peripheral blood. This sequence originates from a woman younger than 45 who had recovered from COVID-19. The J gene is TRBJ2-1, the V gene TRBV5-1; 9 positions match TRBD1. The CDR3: CASSLGHRGLIYNEQFF. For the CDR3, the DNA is TGCGCCAGCAGCTTGGGACACAGGGGGCTTATCTACAATGAGCAGTTCTTC.